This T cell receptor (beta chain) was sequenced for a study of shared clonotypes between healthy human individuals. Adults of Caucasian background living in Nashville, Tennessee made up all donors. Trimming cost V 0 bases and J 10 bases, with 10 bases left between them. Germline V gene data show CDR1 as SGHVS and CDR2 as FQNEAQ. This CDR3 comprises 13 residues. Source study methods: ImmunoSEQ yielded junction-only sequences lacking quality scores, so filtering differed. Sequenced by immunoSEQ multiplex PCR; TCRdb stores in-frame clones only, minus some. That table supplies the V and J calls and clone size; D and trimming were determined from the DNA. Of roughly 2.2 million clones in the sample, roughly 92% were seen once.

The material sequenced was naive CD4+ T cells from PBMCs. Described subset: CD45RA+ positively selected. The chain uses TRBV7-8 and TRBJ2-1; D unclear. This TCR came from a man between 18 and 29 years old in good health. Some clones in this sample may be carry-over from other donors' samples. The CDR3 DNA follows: TGTGCCAGCAGCTTAGCGATCCTGTGGGAGCAGTTCTTC. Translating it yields CASSLAILWEQFF. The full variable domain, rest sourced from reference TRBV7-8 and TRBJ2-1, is GAGVSQSPRYKVAKRGQDVALRCDPISGHVSLFWYQQALGQGPEFLTYFQNEAQLDKSGLPSDRFFAERPEGSVSTLKIQRTQQEDSAVYLCASSLAILWEQFFGPGTRLTVL.